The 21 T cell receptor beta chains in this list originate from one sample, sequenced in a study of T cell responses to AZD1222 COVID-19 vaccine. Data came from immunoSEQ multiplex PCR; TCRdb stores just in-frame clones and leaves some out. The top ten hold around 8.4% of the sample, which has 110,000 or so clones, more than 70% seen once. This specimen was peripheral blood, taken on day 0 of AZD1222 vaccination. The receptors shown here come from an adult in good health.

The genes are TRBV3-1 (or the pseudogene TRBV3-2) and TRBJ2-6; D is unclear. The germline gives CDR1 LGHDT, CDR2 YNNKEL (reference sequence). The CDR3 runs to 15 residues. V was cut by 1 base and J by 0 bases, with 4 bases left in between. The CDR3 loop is CASSQGASGANVLTF. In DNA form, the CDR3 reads TGTGCCAGCAGCCAAGGGGCCTCTGGGGCCAACGTCCTGACTTTC.

In nucleotides, the CDR3 is TGTGCCAGCAGCCCGAGGATAGTTCAGCCCCAGCATTTT. It codes for CASSPRIVQPQHF. The chain recombines TRBV5-6 with TRBJ1-5; D is ambiguous. Germline CDR1 SGHDT, CDR2 YYEEEE. This CDR3 is 13 amino acids long. Trimming removed 4 bases from V and 6 bases from J, with 11 bases in between.

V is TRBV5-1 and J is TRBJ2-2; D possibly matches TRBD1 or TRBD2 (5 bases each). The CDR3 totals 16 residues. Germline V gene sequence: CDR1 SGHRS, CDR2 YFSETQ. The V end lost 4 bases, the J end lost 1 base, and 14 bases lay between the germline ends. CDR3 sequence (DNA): TGCGCCAGCAGCCGTACCGGGACCCAGAACACCGGGGAGCTGTTTTTT. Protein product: CASSRTGTQNTGELFF.

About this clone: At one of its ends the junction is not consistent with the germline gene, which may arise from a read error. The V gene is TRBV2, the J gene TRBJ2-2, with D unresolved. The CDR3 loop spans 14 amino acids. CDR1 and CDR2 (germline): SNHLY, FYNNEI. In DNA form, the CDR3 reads TGTGTCAGCATTCGGCAGACGAACACCGGGGAGCTGTTTTTT. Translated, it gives CVSIRQTNTGELFF.

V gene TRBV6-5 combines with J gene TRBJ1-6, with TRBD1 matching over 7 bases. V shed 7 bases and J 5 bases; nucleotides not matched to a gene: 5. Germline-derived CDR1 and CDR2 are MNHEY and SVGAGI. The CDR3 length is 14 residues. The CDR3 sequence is CASNRQGNNSPLHF. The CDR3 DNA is TGTGCCAGCAATCGACAGGGTAATAATTCACCCCTCCACTTT.

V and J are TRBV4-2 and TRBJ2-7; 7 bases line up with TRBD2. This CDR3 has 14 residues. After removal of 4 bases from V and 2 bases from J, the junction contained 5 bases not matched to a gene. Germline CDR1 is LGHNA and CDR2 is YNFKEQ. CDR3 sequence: CASSPPGRPYEQYF. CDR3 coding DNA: TGTGCCAGCAGCCCCCCCGGGAGGCCCTACGAGCAGTACTTC.

The CDR3, as DNA: TGTGCCAGCACCATCTCCCGGGCCGACTCGCCGGGGGGCGAGCAGTACTTC. Protein: CASTISRADSPGGEQYF. This chain uses TRBV21-1 with TRBJ2-7; the tabulated D call, TRBD2, remains unverified against the DNA. TRBV21-1 counts as a pseudogene. This CDR3 has 17 residues.

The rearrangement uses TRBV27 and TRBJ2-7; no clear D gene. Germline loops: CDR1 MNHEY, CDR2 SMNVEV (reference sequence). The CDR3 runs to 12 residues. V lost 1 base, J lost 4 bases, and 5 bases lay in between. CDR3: CASSLLGYEQYF. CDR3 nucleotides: TGTGCCAGCAGTTTATTGGGATACGAGCAGTACTTC.

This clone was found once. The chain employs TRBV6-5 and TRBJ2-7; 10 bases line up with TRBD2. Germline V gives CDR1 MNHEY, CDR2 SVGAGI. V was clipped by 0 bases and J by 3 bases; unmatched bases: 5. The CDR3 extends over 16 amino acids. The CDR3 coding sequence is TGTGCCAGCAGTTACTCGAGGAGCGGGAGGGGCTACGAGCAGTACTTC. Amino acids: CASSYSRSGRGYEQYF.

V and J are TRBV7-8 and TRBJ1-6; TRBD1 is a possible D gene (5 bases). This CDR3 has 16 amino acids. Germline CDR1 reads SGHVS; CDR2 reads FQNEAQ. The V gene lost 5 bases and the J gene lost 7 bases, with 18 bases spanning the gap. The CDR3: CASSNRDGYTNSPLHF. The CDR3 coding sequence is TGTGCCAGCAGCAACCGGGACGGCTACACCAATTCACCCCTCCACTTT. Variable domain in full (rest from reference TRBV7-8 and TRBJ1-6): GAGVSQSPRYKVAKRGQDVALRCDPISGHVSLFWYQQALGQGPEFLTYFQNEAQLDKSGLPSDRFFAERPEGSVSTLKIQRTQQEDSAVYLCASSNRDGYTNSPLHFGNGTRLTVT.

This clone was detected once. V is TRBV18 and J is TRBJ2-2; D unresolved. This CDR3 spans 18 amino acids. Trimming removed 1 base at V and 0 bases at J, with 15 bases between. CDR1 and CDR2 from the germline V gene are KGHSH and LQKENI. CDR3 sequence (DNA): TGTGCCAGCTCACCACAACCTCCGGCGGCCGCGAACACCGGGGAGCTGTTTTTT. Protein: CASSPQPPAAANTGELFF. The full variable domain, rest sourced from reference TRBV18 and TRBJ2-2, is NAGVMQNPRHLVRRRGQEARLRCSPMKGHSHVYWYRQLPEEGLKFMVYLQKENIIDESGMPKERFSAEFPKEGPSILRIQQVVRGDSAAYFCASSPQPPAAANTGELFFGEGSRLTVL.

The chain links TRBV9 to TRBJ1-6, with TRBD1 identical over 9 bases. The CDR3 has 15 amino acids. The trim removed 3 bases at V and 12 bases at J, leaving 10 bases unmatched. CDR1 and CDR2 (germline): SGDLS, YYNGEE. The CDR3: CASSASPGTGLPLHF. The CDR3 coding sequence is TGTGCCAGCAGCGCCAGTCCCGGGACAGGGTTACCCCTCCACTTT. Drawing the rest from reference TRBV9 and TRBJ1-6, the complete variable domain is DSGVTQTPKHLITATGQRVTLRCSPRSGDLSVYWYQQSLDQGLQFLIQYYNGEERAKGNILERFSAQQFPDLHSELNLSSLELGDSALYFCASSASPGTGLPLHFGNGTRLTVT.

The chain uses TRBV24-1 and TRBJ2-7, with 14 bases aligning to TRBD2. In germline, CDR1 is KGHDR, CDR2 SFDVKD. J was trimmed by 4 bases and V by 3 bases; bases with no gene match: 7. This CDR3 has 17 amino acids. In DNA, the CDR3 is TGTGCCACCAGTGATCCCCTCGGGACTAGCGGGAGTTACGAGCAGTACTTC. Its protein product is CATSDPLGTSGSYEQYF.

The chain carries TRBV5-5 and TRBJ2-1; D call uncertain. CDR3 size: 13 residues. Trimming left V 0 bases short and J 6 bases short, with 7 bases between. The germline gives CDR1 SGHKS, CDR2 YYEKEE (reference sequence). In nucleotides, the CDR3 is TGTGCCAGCAGCTTGGGACACCTCAATGAGCAGTTCTTC. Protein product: CASSLGHLNEQFF.

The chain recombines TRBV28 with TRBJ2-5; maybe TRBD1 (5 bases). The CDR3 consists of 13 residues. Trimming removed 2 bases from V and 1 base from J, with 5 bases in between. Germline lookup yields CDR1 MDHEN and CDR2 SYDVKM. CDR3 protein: CASSLGAQETQYF. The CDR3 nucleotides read TGTGCCAGCAGTTTAGGGGCCCAAGAGACCCAGTACTTC.

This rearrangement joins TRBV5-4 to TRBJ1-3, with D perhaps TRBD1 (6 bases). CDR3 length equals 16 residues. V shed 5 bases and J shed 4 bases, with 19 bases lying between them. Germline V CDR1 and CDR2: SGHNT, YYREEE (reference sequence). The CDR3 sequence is CASSPGTHGTGNTIYF. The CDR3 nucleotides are TGTGCCAGCAGTCCCGGGACACATGGCACCGGAAACACCATATATTTT.

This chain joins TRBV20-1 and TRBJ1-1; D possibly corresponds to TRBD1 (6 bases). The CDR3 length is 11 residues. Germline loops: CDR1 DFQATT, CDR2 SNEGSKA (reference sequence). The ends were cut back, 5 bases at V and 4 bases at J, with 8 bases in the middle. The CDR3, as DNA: TGCAGTGCTGAGGGGGGCACTGAAGCTTTCTTT. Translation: CSAEGGTEAFF.

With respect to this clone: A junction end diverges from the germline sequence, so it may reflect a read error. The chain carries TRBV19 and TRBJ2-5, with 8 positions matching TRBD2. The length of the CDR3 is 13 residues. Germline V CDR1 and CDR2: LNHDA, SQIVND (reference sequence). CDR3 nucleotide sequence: TGTGCCAGTAGTATGGCACAGCGGGAGAATTTACACTTC. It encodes CASSMAQRENLHF.

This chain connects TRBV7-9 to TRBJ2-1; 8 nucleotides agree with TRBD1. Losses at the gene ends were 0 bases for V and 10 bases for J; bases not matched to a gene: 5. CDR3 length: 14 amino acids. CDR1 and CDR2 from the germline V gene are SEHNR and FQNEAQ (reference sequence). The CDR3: CASSLAWRQGEQFF. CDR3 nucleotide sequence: TGTGCCAGCAGCTTAGCTTGGAGACAGGGGGAGCAGTTCTTC.

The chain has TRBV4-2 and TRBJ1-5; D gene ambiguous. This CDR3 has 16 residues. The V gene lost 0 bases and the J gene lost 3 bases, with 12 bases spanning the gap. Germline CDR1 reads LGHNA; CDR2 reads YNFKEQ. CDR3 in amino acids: CASSQEGGPDNQPQHF. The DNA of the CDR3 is TGTGCCAGCAGCCAAGAGGGAGGGCCAGACAATCAGCCCCAGCATTTT.

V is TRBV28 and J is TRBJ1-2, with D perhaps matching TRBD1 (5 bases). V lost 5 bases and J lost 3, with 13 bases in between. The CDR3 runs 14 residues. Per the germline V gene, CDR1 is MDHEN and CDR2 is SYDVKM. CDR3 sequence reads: CASSLRPGYYGYTF. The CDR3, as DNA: TGTGCCAGCAGTCTCCGGCCAGGGTACTATGGCTACACCTTC.